This T cell receptor (beta chain) was sequenced in a study of blood T cell repertoires in COVID-19. Study-level background: Whether acute or convalescent, the COVID-19 samples came from the United States, Italy and Spain. From T cells, B-cell-depleted T cells, or PBMCs came the material, which was cDNA or gDNA.

Profiled with immunoSEQ multiplex PCR; TCRdb holds only in-frame clones, not every one. Among roughly 200,000 clones listed, approximately 80% were seen once. The V and J ends lost 6 bases and 5 bases, in that order; junction bases with no gene match: 13. CDR3 length: 16 amino acids. CDR1 is SGHRS, CDR2 YFSETQ, per germline. The TCR comes from a woman aged 35 to 49 with COVID-19, enrolled during active disease. The material sequenced was peripheral blood. V gene TRBV5-1 combines with J gene TRBJ2-2; 7 bases are shared with TRBD1. The CDR3 loop reads CASTLSGTAITGELFF. The CDR3 coding sequence is TGCGCCAGCACCCTATCCGGGACAGCTATAACCGGGGAGCTGTTTTTT.